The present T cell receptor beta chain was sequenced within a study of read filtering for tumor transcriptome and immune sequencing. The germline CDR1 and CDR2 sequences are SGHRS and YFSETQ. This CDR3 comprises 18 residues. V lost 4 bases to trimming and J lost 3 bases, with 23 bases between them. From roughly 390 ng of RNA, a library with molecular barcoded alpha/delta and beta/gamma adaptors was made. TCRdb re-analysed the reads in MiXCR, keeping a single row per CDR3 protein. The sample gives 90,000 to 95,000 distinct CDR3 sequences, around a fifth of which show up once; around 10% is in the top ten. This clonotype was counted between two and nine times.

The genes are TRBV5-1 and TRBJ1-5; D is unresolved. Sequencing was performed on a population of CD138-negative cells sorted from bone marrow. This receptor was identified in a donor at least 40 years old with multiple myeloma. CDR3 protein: CASSPNPGSVSLNQPQHF. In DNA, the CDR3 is TGCGCCAGCAGCCCCAACCCGGGGTCGGTAAGCCTCAATCAGCCCCAGCATTTT.